Listed below are T cell receptor beta chains from one sample, sequenced in a study of blood T cell repertoires in COVID-19. Produced via immunoSEQ multiplex PCR; TCRdb's table is partial and in-frame only. This table has hundreds of thousands of clones, around 88% appearing once. The specimen sequenced was peripheral blood. The receptors originated from an older woman with COVID-19, enrolled during active disease. Each CDR3 is given with its conserved first and last residue. A D gene is named only where the DNA matches it firmly. Size tells how often a clone was seen (once, few, many) or the class of an expanded clone, and some rows leave it out.

>TRBJ1-2|TRBV28|.|.
CASSDGVSLFGYTF
TGTGCCAGCAGTGACGGAGTAAGCCTTTTTGGCTACACCTTC
>TRBJ1-1|TRBV18|few|.
CASSRGQMRVEYTEAFF
TGTGCCAGCTCACGCGGACAGATGAGAGTAGAGTACACTGAAGCTTTCTTT
>TRBJ2-1|TRBV12-5|.|.
CASGLGGRNEQFF
TGTGCTAGTGGTTTGGGGGGCCGGAATGAGCAGTTCTTC
>TRBJ2-3|TRBV6-6|.|TRBD1
CASSYTFLPGGAQYF
TGTGCCAGCAGTTACACGTTCCTGCCAGGGGGTGCGCAGTATTTT
>TRBJ2-7|TRBV1|.|.
CTSSLPKGTSGGKEQYF
TGCACCAGCAGCCTCCCCAAAGGGACTAGCGGGGGGAAGGAGCAGTACTTC
>TRBJ2-1|TRBV18|.|TRBD1
CASSPSSGTGSYNEQFF
TGTGCCAGCTCACCATCGTCCGGGACAGGGTCCTACAATGAGCAGTTCTTC
>TRBJ2-3|TRBV7-3|.|TRBD2
CASSLTSGGNTDTQYF
TGTGCCAGCAGCCTAACTAGCGGGGGAAACACAGATACGCAGTATTTT
>TRBJ2-7|TRBV9|.|TRBD1
CASSGGTANSYEQYF
TGTGCCAGCAGCGGAGGGACAGCCAACTCCTACGAGCAGTACTTC
>TRBJ2-3|TRBV24-1|once|TRBD2
CATSVLAGLVDTQYF
TGTGCCACCAGTGTCTTAGCGGGGTTGGTAGATACGCAGTATTTT
>TRBJ2-5|TRBV5-1|.|TRBD1
CASSSPPGQPGAQYF
TGCGCCAGCAGCTCCCCCCCGGGACAGCCTGGGGCCCAGTACTTC
>TRBJ1-5|TRBV7-9|.|.
CASSLDNHNQPQHF
TGTGCCAGCAGCTTAGACAATCACAATCAGCCCCAGCATTTT
>TRBJ1-4|TRBV13|.|TRBD1
CASSPGTGAGKLFF
TGTGCCAGCAGCCCCGGGACAGGGGCTGGAAAACTGTTTTTT
>TRBJ2-7|TRBV3-1/TRBV3-2|.|.
CASSQSYYEQYF
TGTGCCAGCAGCCAGTCCTACTACGAGCAGTACTTC
>TRBJ1-3|TRBV10-3|.|.
CAISTTSGNTIYF
TGTGCCATTTCGACAACCTCTGGAAACACCATATATTTT
>TRBJ2-2|TRBV18|.|TRBD1
CASSPQYRGPNTGELFF
TGTGCCAGCTCACCCCAATACAGGGGGCCTAACACCGGGGAGCTGTTTTTT
>TRBJ1-1|TRBV18|.|.
CASSPEQGGPEAFF
TGTGCCAGCTCACCCGAACAGGGTGGGCCTGAAGCTTTCTTT
>TRBJ1-2|TRBV7-6|.|.
CASSPNEVVDGYTF
TGTGCCAGCAGCCCAAACGAGGTGGTGGATGGCTACACCTTC
>TRBJ2-1|TRBV10-1|.|TRBD2
CASSDGGGSLNEQFF
TGCGCCAGCAGTGATGGCGGGGGGTCCCTCAATGAGCAGTTCTTC
>TRBJ2-3|TRBV28|.|.
CASGALAETDTQYF
TGTGCCAGCGGGGCACTAGCCGAAACAGATACGCAGTATTTT
>TRBJ1-2|TRBV4-3|.|.
CASSQDRVNYGYTF
TGCGCCAGCAGCCAAGACAGGGTTAACTATGGCTACACCTTC
>TRBJ2-2|TRBV11-2|.|TRBD1
CASSLTGQVSNTGELFF
TGTGCCAGCAGCTTAACGGGACAGGTATCGAACACCGGGGAGCTGTTTTTT
>TRBJ1-1|TRBV7-3|.|.
CASSIAGSYTEAFF
TGTGCCAGCAGCATCGCCGGTTCCTACACTGAAGCTTTCTTT
>TRBJ1-4|TRBV19|.|TRBD1
CASSRDRAEKLFF
TGTGCCAGTAGTAGGGACAGGGCTGAAAAACTGTTTTTT
>TRBJ2-7|TRBV29-1|few|.
CSALGGSYEQYF
TGCAGCGCCCTAGGGGGTTCCTACGAGCAGTACTTC
>TRBJ1-3|TRBV19|.|.
CASSIAGTGNTIYF
TGTGCCAGTAGTATAGCGGGGACTGGAAACACCATATATTTT
>TRBJ1-5|TRBV2|few|.
CASSEAGLRQPQHF
TGTGCCAGCAGTGAAGCTGGGCTCCGACAGCCCCAGCATTTT
>TRBJ1-2|TRBV20-1|.|.
CSAPGVDGYTF
TGCAGTGCCCCAGGCGTTGATGGCTACACCTTC
>TRBJ2-3|TRBV5-1|once|TRBD2
CASSFLAGGRADTQYF
TGCGCCAGCAGCTTTCTTGCGGGGGGGCGTGCAGATACGCAGTATTTT
>TRBJ2-2|TRBV6-5|.|.
CASSYPREDGELFF
TGTGCCAGCAGTTACCCGAGGGAGGACGGGGAGCTGTTTTTT
>TRBJ1-1|TRBV11-2|.|.
CAGGPGWMNTEAFF
TGTGCCGGCGGGCCGGGGTGGATGAACACTGAAGCTTTCTTT
>TRBJ1-2|TRBV7-2|.|TRBD1
CASTRGQNYGYTF
TGTGCCAGCACCCGGGGACAGAACTATGGCTACACCTTC
>TRBJ2-7|TRBV3-1/TRBV3-2|.|TRBD1
CASRDRGPEQYF
TGTGCCAGTAGGGACAGGGGACCCGAGCAGTACTTC
>TRBJ1-1|TRBV4-1|.|TRBD1
CASSLMATGGGTEAFF
TGCGCCAGCAGCCTGATGGCGACAGGGGGAGGCACTGAAGCTTTCTTT
>TRBJ1-1|TRBV28|.|.
CASSVNRNTEAFF
TGTGCCAGCAGTGTAAACAGGAACACTGAAGCTTTCTTT
>TRBJ1-2|TRBV24-1|.|TRBD1
CATSEKDRGYGYTF
TGTGCCACCAGTGAGAAGGACAGGGGCTATGGCTACACCTTC
>TRBJ2-2|TRBV6-6|.|TRBD1
CASSSGQGVTGELFF
TGTGCCAGCAGCTCGGGACAGGGAGTTACCGGGGAGCTGTTTTTT
>TRBJ1-2|TRBV19|.|.
CASSIQNRDYGYTF
TGTGCCAGTAGTATACAGAACAGGGACTATGGCTACACCTTC
>TRBJ1-6|TRBV6-5|.|.
CASSYRGGGGSPLHF
TGTGCCAGCAGTTACCGGGGGGGTGGAGGTTCACCCCTCCACTTT
>TRBJ2-7|TRBV6-5|.|.
CASSYSEYSYEQYF
TGTGCCAGCAGTTACTCGGAGTACTCCTACGAGCAGTACTTC
>TRBJ2-7|TRBV29-1|.|TRBD1
CSVRDSSSYEQYF
TGCAGCGTGAGGGACAGCTCCTCCTACGAGCAGTACTTC
>TRBJ1-6|TRBV5-1|.|.
CASRYREGNSPLHF
TGCGCCAGCAGGTACAGGGAAGGGAATTCACCCCTCCACTTT
>TRBJ1-1|TRBV7-9|.|TRBD1
CASSFWGTGPMNTEAFF
TGTGCCAGCAGCTTTTGGGGGACAGGGCCGATGAACACTGAAGCTTTCTTT
>TRBJ2-5|TRBV5-1|.|TRBD2
CASSLYSGGLETQYF
TGCGCCAGCAGCTTGTACAGCGGGGGACTAGAGACCCAGTACTTC
>TRBJ2-7|TRBV7-9|.|.
CASSLVRGSGEQYF
TGTGCCAGCAGCTTAGTGCGGGGTTCGGGGGAGCAGTACTTC
>TRBJ2-3|TRBV7-8|.|.
CASSLRRATPADTQYF
TGTGCCAGCAGCTTGCGGCGGGCCACTCCTGCAGATACGCAGTATTTT
>TRBJ1-4|TRBV20-1|.|.
CSATRNEKLFF
TGCAGTGCTACCCGTAATGAAAAACTGTTTTTT
>TRBJ1-2|TRBV7-2|.|.
CASSSQAQGGGIGGYTF
TGTGCCAGCAGCTCACAGGCACAAGGCGGGGGGATAGGTGGCTACACCTTC
>TRBJ2-3|TRBV5-1|.|.
CASSLVSTPTDTQYF
TGCGCCAGCAGCTTAGTATCGACACCTACGGATACGCAGTATTTT
>TRBJ2-5|TRBV3-1/TRBV3-2|.|.
CASSLGLSDMTQYF
TGTGCCAGCAGCCTGGGACTTTCCGATATGACCCAGTACTTC
>TRBJ1-5|TRBV5-6|few|.
CASSLGGNYQPQHF
TGTGCCAGCAGCTTGGGAGGGAATTATCAGCCCCAGCATTTT
>TRBJ2-2|TRBV4-3|.|TRBD2
CASSWQSGGSGELFF
TGCGCCAGCAGTTGGCAGAGCGGGGGGTCCGGGGAGCTGTTTTTT
>TRBJ1-2|TRBV11-2|.|TRBD1
CASRPPAGQGEDGYTF
TGTGCCAGCAGACCTCCCGCGGGACAGGGAGAGGATGGCTACACCTTC
>TRBJ1-1|TRBV7-9|.|TRBD1
CASSFDRAFEAFF
TGTGCCAGCAGTTTCGACAGGGCTTTTGAAGCTTTCTTT
>TRBJ1-2|TRBV29-1|.|.
CSVVKEFAHF
TGCAGCGTTGTTAAAGAGTTTGCCCACTTC
>TRBJ2-1|TRBV4-1|.|TRBD1
CASSQEGTGGGDEQFF
TGCGCCAGCAGCCAAGAAGGGACAGGGGGCGGGGATGAGCAGTTCTTC